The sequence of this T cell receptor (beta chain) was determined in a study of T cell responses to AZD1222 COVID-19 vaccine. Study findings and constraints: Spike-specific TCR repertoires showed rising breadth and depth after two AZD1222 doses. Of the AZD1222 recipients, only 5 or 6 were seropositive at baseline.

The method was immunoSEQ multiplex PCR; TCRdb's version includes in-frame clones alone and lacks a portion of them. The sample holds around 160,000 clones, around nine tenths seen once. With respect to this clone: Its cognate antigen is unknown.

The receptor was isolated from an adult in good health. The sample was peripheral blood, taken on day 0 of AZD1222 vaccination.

In DNA form, the CDR3 reads TGTGCCAGCAGCTTAGCTGTAGTCGATAGCTCCTACAATGAGCAGTTCTTC. It is translated as CASSLAVVDSSYNEQFF. The chain carries TRBV13 and TRBJ2-1; no definite D call. This CDR3 contains 17 residues. Germline values: CDR1 PRHDT, CDR2 FYEKMQ (reference sequence). V lost 1 base and J 0 bases, leaving 13 bases between the germline ends. The full variable domain, in which reference TRBV13 and TRBJ2-1 provide the parts outside the CDR3, is AAGVIQSPRHLIKEKRETATLKCYPIPRHDTVYWYQQGPGQDPQFLISFYEKMQSDKGSIPDRFSAQQFSDYHSELNMSSLELGDSALYFCASSLAVVDSSYNEQFFGPGTRLTVL.